Presented here are 10 T cell receptor beta chains from one specimen sequenced in a study of blood T cell repertoires in COVID-19. Libraries were prepared by immunoSEQ multiplex PCR; TCRdb keeps only in-frame clonotypes and omits some of them. Of over 65,000 clones in the sample, 90% were seen once. Sequencing used peripheral blood. The source is a human donor in a cohort sampled during active COVID-19.

The chain uses TRBV5-4 and TRBJ2-7; a weak D match, TRBD1 (5 bases). This CDR3 is built from 15 residues. V lost 1 base and J 0 bases, leaving 11 bases between the germline ends. In germline, CDR1 is SGHNT, CDR2 YYREEE (reference sequence). This CDR3 reads CASSLNQGGSYEQYF. As DNA, the CDR3 is TGTGCCAGCAGCTTGAACCAGGGCGGCTCCTACGAGCAGTACTTC.

This rearrangement joins TRBV12-5 to TRBJ2-5; D is perhaps TRBD1 (5 bases). The germline V and J ends were trimmed by 6 bases and 1 base, with 9 bases remaining between them. The CDR3 spans 13 residues. Germline V gene lookup returns CDR1 LGHNT and CDR2 FRNRAP. The CDR3 DNA reads as TGTGCTAGTGGCCGACAGTCCCAAGAGACCCAGTACTTC. Protein: CASGRQSQETQYF.

The chain recombines TRBV18 with TRBJ2-2; 13 nucleotides line up with TRBD2. Germline V gene lookup returns CDR1 KGHSH and CDR2 LQKENI. The CDR3 has 17 amino acids. After removal of 3 bases from V and 1 base from J, the junction contained 2 bases not matched to a gene. The CDR3 DNA follows: TGTGCCAGCTCACCTCGGACTAGCGGGGGGAACACCGGGGAGCTGTTTTTT. Amino acids: CASSPRTSGGNTGELFF.

This clone was observed a single time. This rearrangement joins TRBV9 to TRBJ1-1; D may be TRBD1 (5 bases). CDR1 and CDR2 from the germline V gene are SGDLS and YYNGEE. V lost 1 base and J lost 1, with 8 bases in between. This CDR3 region has 14 residues. CDR3: CASSVRGTNTEAFF. CDR3 coding DNA: TGTGCCAGCAGCGTAAGGGGAACGAACACTGAAGCTTTCTTT. The variable domain in full, with the rest retrieved from reference TRBV9 and TRBJ1-1, is DSGVTQTPKHLITATGQRVTLRCSPRSGDLSVYWYQQSLDQGLQFLIQYYNGEERAKGNILERFSAQQFPDLHSELNLSSLELGDSALYFCASSVRGTNTEAFFGQGTRLTVV.

The V gene is TRBV5-1, the J gene TRBJ1-3; TRBD1 might be the D (6 bases). The V gene's germline CDR1 is SGHRS and CDR2 YFSETQ. This CDR3 contains 14 residues. V lost 4 bases and J lost 3, with 11 bases in between. In nucleotides, the CDR3 is TGCGCCAGCAGCCCTGTACAGGGTGGAAACACCATATATTTT. Amino acids: CASSPVQGGNTIYF.

This rearrangement joins TRBV3-1 (or the pseudogene TRBV3-2) to TRBJ2-7, with D perhaps matching TRBD2 (5 bases). Germline lookup yields CDR1 LGHDT and CDR2 YNNKEL (reference sequence). The length of the CDR3 is 13 residues. V gave up 8 bases and J gave up 7 bases, with 18 bases separating them. The CDR3 sequence: CASYSLVLREQYF. CDR3 DNA: TGTGCCAGCTATTCACTAGTTCTTCGGGAGCAGTACTTC.

This sequence joins TRBV7-8 and TRBJ1-5; 9 bases match TRBD1. Germline V CDR1 and CDR2: SGHVS, FQNEAQ. V lost 5 bases and J lost 5; bases outside the gene matches: 10. The CDR3 has 16 amino acids. In DNA, the CDR3 is TGTGCCAGCAGCCCCGGGACAGGGTTTGGGGATCAGCCCCAGCATTTT. Protein product: CASSPGTGFGDQPQHF.

The rearrangement uses TRBV7-8 and TRBJ2-7; D is perhaps TRBD1 (5 bases). Germline V gene sequence: CDR1 SGHVS, CDR2 FQNEAQ. Trimming took 1 base from V and 1 from J, leaving 11 bases between them. The length of the CDR3 is 15 residues. The CDR3 DNA reads TGTGCCAGCAGCTTAGGGTCTACAGGATCCTACGAGCAGTACTTC. Its protein product is CASSLGSTGSYEQYF.

The rearrangement links TRBV2 to TRBJ2-5; 9 bases map to TRBD2. Germline lookup yields CDR1 SNHLY and CDR2 FYNNEI. Trimming removed 4 bases from V and 5 bases from J; junction bases left unmatched: 5. The CDR3 consists of 14 residues. As DNA, the CDR3 is TGTGCCAGCAGTGGAGGACTAGCGAGGGAGACCCAGTACTTC. It is translated as CASSGGLARETQYF.

This chain links TRBV2 with TRBJ1-4; unclear D gene. Germline-derived CDR1 and CDR2 are SNHLY and FYNNEI. V gave up 1 base and J gave up 8 bases, with 23 bases separating them. This CDR3 comprises 18 residues. CDR3 nucleotides: TGTGCCAGCAGTGAAGGGTACACAGCGGGCTCCCCCAAAGAAAAACTGTTTTTT. It translates to CASSEGYTAGSPKEKLFF.